The rows below give T cell receptor beta chains drawn from one sample of a study of cytotoxic CD8 clonotypes in ibrutinib-treated CLL. Here immunoSEQ multiplex PCR was the method, and the copy in TCRdb shows in-frame clones only, minus some. The sample yields some 200,000 clones, around 70% seen once. The source material was PBMCs, sampled after 12 months of ibrutinib treatment. These receptors were collected from a human donor with chronic lymphocytic leukemia. CDR3s include the opening cysteine and the closing phenylalanine or tryptophan. The order of the fields is D gene, J gene, V gene, CDR3 length, clone size, CDR3 DNA, CDR3 protein. D genes are given only for firm matches. The size of a clone is reported for some rows only, either as once, few or many, or as a class for expanded clones.

D gene: NA
J gene: TRBJ1-2
V gene: TRBV4-3
CDR3 length: 16
clone size: NA
CDR3 DNA: TGCGCCAGCAGTCAAGAACCTCAGACAGCGCCCTATGGCTACACCTTC
CDR3 protein: CASSQEPQTAPYGYTF

D gene: NA
J gene: TRBJ2-7
V gene: TRBV7-2
CDR3 length: 14
clone size: NA
CDR3 DNA: TGTGCCAGCAGCTTAAGGGGGGTTCCGTACGAGCAGTACTTC
CDR3 protein: CASSLRGVPYEQYF

D gene: NA
J gene: TRBJ2-2
V gene: TRBV28
CDR3 length: 19
clone size: NA
CDR3 DNA: TGTGCCAGCAGTATACTACCCCCGGGGGTCGCTGCGAACACCGGGGAGCTGTTTTTT
CDR3 protein: CASSILPPGVAANTGELFF

D gene: NA
J gene: TRBJ2-1
V gene: TRBV27
CDR3 length: 13
clone size: NA
CDR3 DNA: TGTGCCAGCAGTTTCGACTACCACAATGAGCAGTTCTTC
CDR3 protein: CASSFDYHNEQFF

D gene: NA
J gene: TRBJ2-1
V gene: TRBV20-1
CDR3 length: 11
clone size: few
CDR3 DNA: TGCAGTGCCAACAATATAAATGAGCAGTTCTTC
CDR3 protein: CSANNINEQFF

D gene: TRBD1
J gene: TRBJ1-6
V gene: TRBV10-1
CDR3 length: 13
clone size: few
CDR3 DNA: TGCGCCAGCCGGACAGGGGAAAATTCACCCCTCCACTTT
CDR3 protein: CASRTGENSPLHF

D gene: TRBD1
J gene: TRBJ1-4
V gene: TRBV27
CDR3 length: 15
clone size: NA
CDR3 DNA: TGTGCCAGCAGACCCTGGACAGGGGGCGAGGAAAAACTGTTTTTT
CDR3 protein: CASRPWTGGEEKLFF

D gene: TRBD1
J gene: TRBJ2-7
V gene: TRBV7-2
CDR3 length: 14
clone size: few
CDR3 DNA: TGTGCCAGCAGCTTAACAGGGGGTGGATACGAGCAGTACTTC
CDR3 protein: CASSLTGGGYEQYF

D gene: NA
J gene: TRBJ2-7
V gene: TRBV7-2
CDR3 length: 14
clone size: few
CDR3 DNA: TGTGCCAGCAGCTTAGGGCCTAGCTCCTACGAGCAGTACTTC
CDR3 protein: CASSLGPSSYEQYF

D gene: NA
J gene: TRBJ1-5
V gene: TRBV30
CDR3 length: 13
clone size: NA
CDR3 DNA: TGTGCCTGGAAGAGGGGGAGCAATCAGCCCCAGCATTTT
CDR3 protein: CAWKRGSNQPQHF

D gene: TRBD1
J gene: TRBJ2-7
V gene: TRBV7-9
CDR3 length: 14
clone size: NA
CDR3 DNA: TGTGCCAGCAGCTACGACAGGGAAGCCTACGAGCAGTACTTC
CDR3 protein: CASSYDREAYEQYF

D gene: NA
J gene: TRBJ2-5
V gene: TRBV5-1
CDR3 length: 13
clone size: NA
CDR3 DNA: TGCGCCAGCAGCTTAGTGATTGGGGAGACCCAGTACTTC
CDR3 protein: CASSLVIGETQYF

D gene: NA
J gene: TRBJ2-1
V gene: TRBV14
CDR3 length: 13
clone size: NA
CDR3 DNA: TGTGCCAGCAGCCACCCCCGGAACAATGAGCAGTTCTTC
CDR3 protein: CASSHPRNNEQFF

D gene: NA
J gene: TRBJ2-7
V gene: TRBV14
CDR3 length: 16
clone size: NA
CDR3 DNA: TGTGCCAGCAGCCGCTTACAGGGCACGGTCTCCTACGAGCAGTACTTC
CDR3 protein: CASSRLQGTVSYEQYF

D gene: NA
J gene: TRBJ2-2
V gene: TRBV7-3
CDR3 length: 12
clone size: NA
CDR3 DNA: TGTGCCAGCAGCCATCAAACCGGGGAGCTGTTTTTT
CDR3 protein: CASSHQTGELFF

D gene: NA
J gene: TRBJ2-7
V gene: TRBV2
CDR3 length: 14
clone size: NA
CDR3 DNA: TGTGCCAGCCTCGGCCGGGGAGAGTCCTACGAGCAGTACTTC
CDR3 protein: CASLGRGESYEQYF

D gene: TRBD2
J gene: TRBJ2-2
V gene: TRBV5-1
CDR3 length: 16
clone size: NA
CDR3 DNA: TGCGCCAGCGTTCCCTCGGGAGGGATGAACACCGGGGAGCTGTTTTTT
CDR3 protein: CASVPSGGMNTGELFF

D gene: NA
J gene: TRBJ2-7
V gene: TRBV5-1
CDR3 length: 14
clone size: once
CDR3 DNA: TGCGCCAGCAGCTCCCGGGAAAGAAGTTACGAGCAGTACTTC
CDR3 protein: CASSSRERSYEQYF

D gene: NA
J gene: TRBJ1-3
V gene: TRBV9
CDR3 length: 15
clone size: NA
CDR3 DNA: TGTGCCAGCAGCGTAGCTATGGGATTTGGAAACACCATATATTTT
CDR3 protein: CASSVAMGFGNTIYF

D gene: NA
J gene: TRBJ1-1
V gene: TRBV4-1
CDR3 length: 15
clone size: NA
CDR3 DNA: TGCGCCAGCAGCCAAGATCTAGGCTTGGGCACTGAAGCTTTCTTT
CDR3 protein: CASSQDLGLGTEAFF

D gene: NA
J gene: TRBJ2-7
V gene: TRBV2
CDR3 length: 15
clone size: NA
CDR3 DNA: TGTGCCAGCAGTGACGGTCGGGGTAACTCCTACGAGCAGTACTTC
CDR3 protein: CASSDGRGNSYEQYF

D gene: NA
J gene: TRBJ1-4
V gene: TRBV15
CDR3 length: 15
clone size: NA
CDR3 DNA: TGTGCCACCAGCAGATGGGACTGGCAATCGGGGAAACTGTTTTTT
CDR3 protein: CATSRWDWQSGKLFF

D gene: NA
J gene: TRBJ2-7
V gene: TRBV6-5
CDR3 length: 15
clone size: medium-sized
CDR3 DNA: TGTGCCAGCAGCCCCCAGGGAGGGGGCCCCTACGAGCAGTACTTC
CDR3 protein: CASSPQGGGPYEQYF

D gene: TRBD1
J gene: TRBJ1-2
V gene: TRBV5-4
CDR3 length: 15
clone size: few
CDR3 DNA: TGTGCCAGCAGCTTCGGGACAGGGGTTGAAGGCGGCTACACCTTC
CDR3 protein: CASSFGTGVEGGYTF

D gene: NA
J gene: TRBJ1-5
V gene: TRBV9
CDR3 length: 14
clone size: NA
CDR3 DNA: TGTGCCAGCAATTTTGACGGCGGCAATCAGCCCCAGCATTTT
CDR3 protein: CASNFDGGNQPQHF

D gene: TRBD1
J gene: TRBJ2-7
V gene: TRBV5-1
CDR3 length: 14
clone size: NA
CDR3 DNA: TGCGCCAGCAGCGAGGACAGGGGGACCTACGAGCAGTACTTC
CDR3 protein: CASSEDRGTYEQYF

D gene: TRBD2
J gene: TRBJ2-3
V gene: TRBV6-4
CDR3 length: 15
clone size: few
CDR3 DNA: TGTGCCAGCAGTCGACTAGCGGGAGGACCAGATACGCAGTATTTT
CDR3 protein: CASSRLAGGPDTQYF

D gene: NA
J gene: TRBJ2-3
V gene: TRBV4-1
CDR3 length: 14
clone size: NA
CDR3 DNA: TGCGCCAGCAGCCAAGGCTTGGGACTCGATACGCAGTATTTT
CDR3 protein: CASSQGLGLDTQYF

D gene: TRBD1
J gene: TRBJ1-5
V gene: TRBV6-5
CDR3 length: 15
clone size: few
CDR3 DNA: TGTGCCAGCAGGGGCCGGGACAGCAGAAATCAGCCCCAGCATTTT
CDR3 protein: CASRGRDSRNQPQHF

D gene: NA
J gene: TRBJ2-7
V gene: TRBV7-2
CDR3 length: 14
clone size: NA
CDR3 DNA: TGTGCCAGCAGCCTGGGACGGCCACCCTACGAGCAGTACTTC
CDR3 protein: CASSLGRPPYEQYF

D gene: TRBD1
J gene: TRBJ1-2
V gene: TRBV30
CDR3 length: 15
clone size: NA
CDR3 DNA: TGTGCCTGTCCCCTACAGGGGATAGCTAACTATGGCTACACCTTC
CDR3 protein: CACPLQGIANYGYTF

D gene: NA
J gene: TRBJ2-2
V gene: TRBV12-1
CDR3 length: 16
clone size: few
CDR3 DNA: TGTGCCAGCAGCAGTTCCTTAGAGGTAAGGACCGGGGAGCTGTTTTTT
CDR3 protein: CASSSSLEVRTGELFF

D gene: TRBD2
J gene: TRBJ2-7
V gene: TRBV5-1
CDR3 length: 14
clone size: once
CDR3 DNA: TGCGCCAGCAGTCCACTAGCGGGTCCGGGCGAGCAGTACTTC
CDR3 protein: CASSPLAGPGEQYF

D gene: TRBD1
J gene: TRBJ1-3
V gene: TRBV9
CDR3 length: 16
clone size: NA
CDR3 DNA: TGTGCCAGCAGCGTAGGGGACAGGGCCTCAGGAAACACCATATATTTT
CDR3 protein: CASSVGDRASGNTIYF

D gene: NA
J gene: TRBJ1-5
V gene: TRBV7-2
CDR3 length: 16
clone size: NA
CDR3 DNA: TGTGCCAGCAGCTTAGTCTCAGGTTATAGCAATCAGCCCCAGCATTTT
CDR3 protein: CASSLVSGYSNQPQHF

D gene: TRBD2
J gene: TRBJ2-1
V gene: TRBV19
CDR3 length: 18
clone size: NA
CDR3 DNA: TGTGCCAGTACTCTCGGGACTAGCGGGAGGGCCCGCTACAATGAGCAGTTCTTC
CDR3 protein: CASTLGTSGRARYNEQFF

D gene: NA
J gene: TRBJ2-1
V gene: TRBV7-6
CDR3 length: 13
clone size: NA
CDR3 DNA: TGTGCCAGCAGCTCCCAGGAAATCGATGAGCAGTTCTTC
CDR3 protein: CASSSQEIDEQFF

D gene: NA
J gene: TRBJ1-2
V gene: TRBV6-1
CDR3 length: 12
clone size: few
CDR3 DNA: TGTGCCACGCGACGGCACAACTATGGCTACACCTTC
CDR3 protein: CATRRHNYGYTF

D gene: NA
J gene: TRBJ1-4
V gene: TRBV6-5
CDR3 length: 11
clone size: few
CDR3 DNA: TGTGCCAGCAGTTACCGTGAAAAACTGTTTTTT
CDR3 protein: CASSYREKLFF

D gene: NA
J gene: TRBJ2-7
V gene: TRBV29-1
CDR3 length: 13
clone size: few
CDR3 DNA: TGCAGCGCCTACAGGGAGGGGTCCTACGAGCAGTACTTC
CDR3 protein: CSAYREGSYEQYF

D gene: TRBD2
J gene: TRBJ2-5
V gene: TRBV5-1
CDR3 length: 19
clone size: NA
CDR3 DNA: TGCGCCAGCAGCTCACGACTAGCGGGGGGCCTTTTCAACCAAGAGACCCAGTACTTC
CDR3 protein: CASSSRLAGGLFNQETQYF

D gene: NA
J gene: TRBJ2-7
V gene: TRBV28
CDR3 length: 14
clone size: few
CDR3 DNA: TGTGCCAGCAGCTCTCCGGGACGATCCTACGAGCAGTACTTC
CDR3 protein: CASSSPGRSYEQYF

D gene: NA
J gene: TRBJ1-6
V gene: TRBV5-6
CDR3 length: 14
clone size: once
CDR3 DNA: TGTGCCAGCAGCCGGCCCGGGCACAATTCACCCCTCCACTTT
CDR3 protein: CASSRPGHNSPLHF

D gene: NA
J gene: TRBJ2-7
V gene: TRBV7-2
CDR3 length: 14
clone size: NA
CDR3 DNA: TGTGCCAGCCTACCCGGCAGACCTATCTACGAGCAGTACTTC
CDR3 protein: CASLPGRPIYEQYF

D gene: NA
J gene: TRBJ1-5
V gene: TRBV19
CDR3 length: 15
clone size: NA
CDR3 DNA: TGTGCCAGTAGTATCCAGAGCTATAGCAATCAGCCCCAGCATTTT
CDR3 protein: CASSIQSYSNQPQHF

D gene: TRBD1
J gene: TRBJ1-2
V gene: TRBV5-1
CDR3 length: 14
clone size: NA
CDR3 DNA: TGCGCCAGCAGCTTCACCACAGGGGACTATGGCTACACCTTC
CDR3 protein: CASSFTTGDYGYTF

D gene: TRBD1
J gene: TRBJ1-5
V gene: TRBV19
CDR3 length: 16
clone size: NA
CDR3 DNA: TGTGCCAGTAGCCGTAGAGGGGGCCTTATCAATCAGCCCCAGCATTTT
CDR3 protein: CASSRRGGLINQPQHF

D gene: NA
J gene: TRBJ1-4
V gene: TRBV25-1
CDR3 length: 14
clone size: NA
CDR3 DNA: TGTGCCAGCAGTGGACTCAGGGGCGGGGAAAAACTGTTTTTT
CDR3 protein: CASSGLRGGEKLFF

D gene: TRBD1
J gene: TRBJ2-7
V gene: TRBV9
CDR3 length: 15
clone size: NA
CDR3 DNA: TGTGCCAGCAGCGCTGACAGGGGTCCTACCTACGAGCAGTACTTC
CDR3 protein: CASSADRGPTYEQYF

D gene: NA
J gene: TRBJ1-5
V gene: TRBV7-2
CDR3 length: 15
clone size: few
CDR3 DNA: TGTGCCAGCAGCTTAGTGGTAGGGGACAATCAGCCCCAGCATTTT
CDR3 protein: CASSLVVGDNQPQHF

D gene: TRBD2
J gene: TRBJ2-7
V gene: TRBV18
CDR3 length: 13
clone size: once
CDR3 DNA: TGTGCCAGCACCCGGGACTATCGGTACGAGCAGTACTTC
CDR3 protein: CASTRDYRYEQYF

D gene: NA
J gene: TRBJ1-3
V gene: TRBV30
CDR3 length: 16
clone size: NA
CDR3 DNA: TGTGCCTGGAGTGCTATAGGACGGAGTTCTGGAAACACCATATATTTT
CDR3 protein: CAWSAIGRSSGNTIYF

D gene: NA
J gene: TRBJ1-1
V gene: TRBV28
CDR3 length: 15
clone size: NA
CDR3 DNA: TGTGCCAGCAGTTTTTGGCGACAGAACGCAAACAGGGCTTTCTTT
CDR3 protein: CASSFWRQNANRAFF

D gene: NA
J gene: TRBJ2-7
V gene: TRBV30
CDR3 length: 13
clone size: NA
CDR3 DNA: TGTGCCTGGAGTGTCAATCGGGTCAACGAGCAGTACTTC
CDR3 protein: CAWSVNRVNEQYF